This T cell receptor (beta chain) derives from a study of graft-versus-host responses after intestinal transplantation. Across the study: Those transplanted obtained multivisceral, liver-intestinal, or isolated intestinal grafts. Every transplant recipient was induced with anti-thymocyte globulin, then maintained on tacrolimus and steroids for about three years.

Germline V CDR1 and CDR2: MNHNS, SASEGT. The CDR3 spans 15 residues. Processing was applied to graft tissue in order to liberate intraepithelial and lamina propria lymphocytes. Here immunoSEQ multiplex PCR was the method, and the copy in TCRdb shows in-frame clones only, minus some. In the table there are some 1,500 clones, 77% of which are singletons. On this clone: Its antigen remains unknown.

Study results and caveats: GvH clones detected in recipient marrow included some appearing first in ileum or blood. Early after transplant, HvG declines were associated with peak levels of circulating GvH clones.

The chain combines TRBV6-1 with TRBJ2-5; perhaps TRBD2 as D (6 bases). The tail of the sequence fits TRBJ2-7 better, so the J call may be wrong. Sequencing was performed on ileum tissue, taken about 540 days after transplant. This TCR was sampled from a human patient who received an intestinal transplant, so some T cells may come from the graft donor. CDR3 in DNA: TGTGCCAGCAGTACAAACCGGGAGCGGGCTTACGAGCAGTACTTC. This translates into CASSTNRERAYEQYF.